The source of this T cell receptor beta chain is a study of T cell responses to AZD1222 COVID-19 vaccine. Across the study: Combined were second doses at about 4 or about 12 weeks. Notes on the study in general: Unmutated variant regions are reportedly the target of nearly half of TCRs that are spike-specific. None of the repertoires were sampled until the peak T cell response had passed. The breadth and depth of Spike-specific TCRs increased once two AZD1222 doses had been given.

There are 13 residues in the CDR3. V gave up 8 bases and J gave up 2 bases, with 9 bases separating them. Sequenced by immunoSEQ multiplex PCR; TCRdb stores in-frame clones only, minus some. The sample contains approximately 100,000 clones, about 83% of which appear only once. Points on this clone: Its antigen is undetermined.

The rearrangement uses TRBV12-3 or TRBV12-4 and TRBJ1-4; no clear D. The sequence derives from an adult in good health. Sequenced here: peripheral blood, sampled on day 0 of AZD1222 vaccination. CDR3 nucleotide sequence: TGTGCCAGCCGGCCGGGGACTAATGAAAAACTGTTTTTT. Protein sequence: CASRPGTNEKLFF.